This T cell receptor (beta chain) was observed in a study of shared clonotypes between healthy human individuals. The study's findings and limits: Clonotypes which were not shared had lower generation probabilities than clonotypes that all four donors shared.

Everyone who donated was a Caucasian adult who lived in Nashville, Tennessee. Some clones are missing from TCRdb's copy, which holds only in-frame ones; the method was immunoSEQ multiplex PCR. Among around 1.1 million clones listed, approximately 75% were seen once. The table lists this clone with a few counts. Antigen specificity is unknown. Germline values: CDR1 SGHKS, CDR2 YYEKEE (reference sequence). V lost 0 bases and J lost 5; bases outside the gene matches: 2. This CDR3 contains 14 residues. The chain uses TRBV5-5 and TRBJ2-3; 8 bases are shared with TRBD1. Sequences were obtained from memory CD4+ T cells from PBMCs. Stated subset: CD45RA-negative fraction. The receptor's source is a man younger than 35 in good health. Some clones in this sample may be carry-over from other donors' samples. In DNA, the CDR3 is TGTGCCAGCAGCTTGGTACAGGGGGGAGATACGCAGTATTTT. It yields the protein CASSLVQGGDTQYF.